These T cell receptor beta chains were read from a single sample in a study of identical twins. In TCRdb, the 5' RACE reads were re-called with MiXCR into one record per CDR3 protein. Seen here are some 710,000 distinct CDR3 sequences, approximately 6% observed once, and the top ten hold approximately 2%. Sequencing was done on a sample of naive T cells sorted from blood. These receptors were collected from a man in his late teens or twenties in good health. The conserved cysteine and the conserved F or W are not part of the CDR3 here.

length: 10
V: TRBV12-3/TRBV12-4
J: TRBJ2-3
CDR3: ASSLLLDTQY

length: 12
V: TRBV5-1
J: TRBJ2-1
CDR3: ASNTGTEYNEQF

length: 14
V: TRBV20-1
J: TRBJ2-3
CDR3: SARDGTTLSTDTQY

length: 10
V: TRBV29-1
J: TRBJ2-7
CDR3: SVGAGGGEQY

length: 11
V: TRBV20-1
J: TRBJ1-6
CDR3: SASPTGDSPLH

length: 15
V: TRBV7-6
J: TRBJ2-3
CDR3: ASSLVGASGSTDTQY

length: 13
V: TRBV15
J: TRBJ1-2
CDR3: ATSSPLVPDYGYT

length: 12
V: TRBV10-3
J: TRBJ2-1
CDR3: AISGQGSYNEQF

length: 13
V: TRBV12-3/TRBV12-4
J: TRBJ2-7
CDR3: ASSPRDRGLREQY

length: 13
V: TRBV27
J: TRBJ1-1
CDR3: ASSLSGGLSTEAF

length: 14
V: TRBV7-6
J: TRBJ2-7
CDR3: ASSLAGSNGVYEQY

length: 11
V: TRBV12-3/TRBV12-4
J: TRBJ2-3
CDR3: ASSSLVPDTQY

length: 14
V: TRBV24-1
J: TRBJ2-1
CDR3: ATSDLGLAGDNEQF

length: 13
V: TRBV5-1
J: TRBJ1-1
CDR3: ASSSHPGVNTEAF

length: 13
V: TRBV4-2
J: TRBJ1-4
CDR3: ASSPGGGLDEKLF

length: 12
V: TRBV27
J: TRBJ2-7
CDR3: ASSLSSRFYEQY

length: 12
V: TRBV20-1
J: TRBJ2-1
CDR3: SARDGLDDNEQF

length: 11
V: TRBV29-1
J: TRBJ1-1
CDR3: SVGWGVNTEAF

length: 14
V: TRBV5-8
J: TRBJ2-6
CDR3: VSSSFLSSGANVLT

length: 12
V: TRBV4-2
J: TRBJ2-7
CDR3: ASSPPGLDYEQY

length: 13
V: TRBV29-1
J: TRBJ2-1
CDR3: SVPTGGLSYNEQF

length: 15
V: TRBV18
J: TRBJ2-2
CDR3: ASSPLGGAGNTGELF

length: 12
V: TRBV12-3/TRBV12-4
J: TRBJ2-1
CDR3: ASSYPHGNNEQF

length: 14
V: TRBV6-2/TRBV6-3
J: TRBJ2-1
CDR3: ASSYRPGTDRNEQF

length: 15
V: TRBV5-1
J: TRBJ2-3
CDR3: ASSLETSGRAGDTQY

length: 11
V: TRBV25-1
J: TRBJ2-2
CDR3: ASRGRGTGELF

length: 13
V: TRBV12-3/TRBV12-4
J: TRBJ2-2
CDR3: ASSRQGADTGELF

length: 13
V: TRBV5-5
J: TRBJ2-1
CDR3: ASSFNQRINNEQF

length: 9
V: TRBV6-5
J: TRBJ2-1
CDR3: ATVQGSEQF

length: 12
V: TRBV12-3/TRBV12-4
J: TRBJ1-2
CDR3: ASSYRGQVYGYT

length: 9
V: TRBV5-1
J: TRBJ2-1
CDR3: ASTVANEQF

length: 11
V: TRBV10-3
J: TRBJ1-3
CDR3: AISPFSGNTIY

length: 14
V: TRBV10-3
J: TRBJ2-7
CDR3: AISRPLAGVSHEQY

length: 13
V: TRBV12-3/TRBV12-4
J: TRBJ2-1
CDR3: ASRVSGQGYNEQF

length: 10
V: TRBV12-3/TRBV12-4
J: TRBJ2-3
CDR3: ASSFQADTQY

length: 13
V: TRBV12-3/TRBV12-4
J: TRBJ2-2
CDR3: ASSLGGSITGELF

length: 14
V: TRBV10-3
J: TRBJ2-5
CDR3: AISESVVGRLRPQY

length: 12
V: TRBV18
J: TRBJ1-2
CDR3: ASSPPPGQTMHT

length: 11
V: TRBV20-1
J: TRBJ2-6
CDR3: SASPLGPNVLT

length: 13
V: TRBV12-3/TRBV12-4
J: TRBJ2-2
CDR3: ASTLSGISTGELF

length: 11
V: TRBV20-1
J: TRBJ2-7
CDR3: SARGAGSYEQY

length: 17
V: TRBV18
J: TRBJ2-1
CDR3: ASSPPGLAGGPYYNEQF

length: 9
V: TRBV29-1
J: TRBJ1-1
CDR3: SGRMNTEAF

length: 14
V: TRBV20-1
J: TRBJ2-7
CDR3: SARGVGFTFSYEQY

length: 12
V: TRBV29-1
J: TRBJ1-1
CDR3: SAQWGLGGTEAF

length: 12
V: TRBV6-1
J: TRBJ1-1
CDR3: ASRPPGQPRSAF

length: 11
V: TRBV2
J: TRBJ2-1
CDR3: ASSEARTAEQF